The sequence of this TCR beta chain was determined in a study of OX40 agonist ivuxolimab in advanced cancers. Libraries were prepared by immunoSEQ multiplex PCR; TCRdb keeps only in-frame clonotypes and omits some of them. Of 100,000 or so clones listed, about 96% are singletons. V was trimmed by 1 base and J by 4 bases, leaving 14 bases between them. CDR1 is SEHNR and CDR2 is FQNEAQ in the germline V gene (reference sequence). This CDR3 is 16 amino acids long. Autoimmune disease history or systemic immunosuppression was exclusionary. Sequencing used CD4+ or CD8+ T cells sorted from blood, obtained in a trial of the OX40 agonist ivuxolimab. This receptor was obtained from an adult with an advanced solid tumor such as melanoma, head and neck, liver or kidney cancer. The chain links TRBV7-9 to TRBJ2-1, with D possibly being TRBD2 (6 bases). CDR3 loop: CASSLGRGLPYNEQFF. The DNA of the CDR3 is TGTGCCAGCAGCTTAGGGAGGGGATTACCTTACAATGAGCAGTTCTTC.